Below, 6 T cell receptor beta chains from the same sample are listed, as sequenced in a study of cytomegalovirus exposure and HLA in healthy donors. Both 60 Vbeta primers and 13 Jbeta primers went into the PCR. Clones were read by immunoSEQ multiplex PCR, and TCRdb kept only the in-frame ones, dropping some. The repertoire includes 130,000 to 150,000 clones, over 70% of them detected once, and around 6.7% sits in the top ten. Sequenced: PBMCs. The source is a woman in her thirties or forties in good health and CMV-seropositive.

The genes are TRBV2 and TRBJ2-6; D not resolved. V lost 5 bases and J 0 bases, leaving 8 bases between the germline ends. The CDR3 runs 15 residues. CDR1 and CDR2 from the germline V gene are SNHLY and FYNNEI. CDR3 sequence (DNA): TGTGCCAGCAGTTTAGATCACTCTGGGGCCAACGTCCTGACTTTC. Protein sequence: CASSLDHSGANVLTF.

The V gene is TRBV6-5, the J gene TRBJ1-4, with a weak D call TRBD1 (6 bases). The germline CDR1 and CDR2 sequences are MNHEY and SVGAGI. V lost 5 bases, J lost 2 bases, and 12 bases lay in between. This CDR3 is 15 amino acids long. This CDR3 reads CASSPYRDTNEKLFF. As DNA, the CDR3 is TGTGCCAGCAGTCCATACAGGGATACTAATGAAAAACTGTTTTTT.

The chain combines TRBV27 with TRBJ1-2; a possible D gene is TRBD1 (5 bases). The CDR3 runs to 18 residues. Germline CDR1 MNHEY, CDR2 SMNVEV (reference sequence). V was cut by 5 bases and J by 0 bases, with 22 bases left in between. The CDR3 is CASSTQHGHGRTNYGYTF. CDR3 in DNA: TGTGCCAGCAGTACACAGCATGGACACGGCAGAACTAACTATGGCTACACCTTC.

The chain recombines TRBV27 with TRBJ2-1, with 11 positions matching TRBD2. The CDR3 consists of 18 residues. After removal of 4 bases from V and 3 bases from J, the junction contained 11 bases not matched to a gene. Looked up from germline, CDR1 is MNHEY and CDR2 is SMNVEV (reference sequence). CDR3 bases: TGTGCCAGCAGTTCCCCCGGGACTAGCGGAAACTTCTACAATGAGCAGTTCTTC. It encodes CASSSPGTSGNFYNEQFF.

There are a few counts of this clone. The chain has TRBV18 and TRBJ1-3, with D maybe TRBD1 (6 bases). Trimming left V 4 bases short and J 3 bases short, with 13 bases between. The CDR3 contains 15 residues. Germline V gives CDR1 KGHSH, CDR2 LQKENI. CDR3 residues: CASSLLTGLGNTIYF. The CDR3 nucleotides read TGTGCCAGCTCACTATTGACAGGACTTGGAAACACCATATATTTT.

Comment on this clone: One end of the junction fails to match germline, which may point to a read error. This sequence joins TRBV7-9 and TRBJ1-6; D possibly corresponds to TRBD1 (5 bases). This CDR3 contains 15 residues. The germline gives CDR1 SEHNR, CDR2 FQNEAQ (reference sequence). The CDR3 bases are TGTTCCAGCAGCTTTGGACCCCTAAGGGGTTCACCCCTCCACTTT. Its translation: CSSSFGPLRGSPLHF.